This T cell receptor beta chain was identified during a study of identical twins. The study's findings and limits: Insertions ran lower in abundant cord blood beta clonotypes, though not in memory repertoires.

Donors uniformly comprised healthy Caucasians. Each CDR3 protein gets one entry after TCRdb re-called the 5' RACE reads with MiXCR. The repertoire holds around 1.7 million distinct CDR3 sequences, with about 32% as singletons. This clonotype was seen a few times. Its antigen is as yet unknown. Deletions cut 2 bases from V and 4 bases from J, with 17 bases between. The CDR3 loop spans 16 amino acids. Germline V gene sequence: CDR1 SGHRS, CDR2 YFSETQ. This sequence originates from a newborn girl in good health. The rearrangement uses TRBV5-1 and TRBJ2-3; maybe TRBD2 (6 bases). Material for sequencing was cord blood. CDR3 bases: TGCGCCAGCAGCTTAGGAGGGGTCCGAAGCGCAGATACGCAGTATTTT. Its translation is CASSLGGVRSADTQYF.